This TCR beta chain comes out of a study of shared clonotypes between healthy human individuals. This clone was seen a handful of times. Its specificity is not known. In the same sample, other DNA sequences code for this CDR3. Overall study findings and caveats: Around 5% was the fraction of naive CD4 clonotypes found shared across four donors.

The DNA input per sorted-subset replicate PCR was around 200 ng, corresponding to some 27,000 T cell genomes. Using immunoSEQ multiplex PCR, the repertoire was profiled, and TCRdb retains in-frame clones only, with some absent. The table shows 2 million to 2.5 million clones, with under 97% occurring only once. CDR1 and CDR2 (germline): GTSNPN, SVGIG (reference sequence). V lost 0 bases and J lost 1, with 6 bases in between. This CDR3 has 13 amino acids. The chain uses TRBV30 and TRBJ1-1; D unresolved. The sequencing sample was made of naive CD4+ T cells sorted from blood. As for subset: CD45RA+ positively selected. The receptor's source is a man in his late teens or twenties in good health. The CDR3 loop reads CAWSVGANTEAFF. DNA of the CDR3: TGTGCCTGGAGTGTAGGCGCGAACACTGAAGCTTTCTTT.